These 10 T cell receptor beta chains were all obtained from the same sample, sequenced in a study of T cells in Graves' hyperthyroidism and ophthalmopathy. TCR beta CDR3 region amplification was performed from RNA transcripts. TCR CDR3 underwent first-round RT-PCR with the HTBI primer set. TCRdb recomputed calls from the multiplex PCR reads with MiXCR, one row per CDR3 protein. The table shows some 560,000 distinct CDR3 sequences, with 15% to 18% occurring only once. The specimen sequenced was blood. The receptors stem from a woman in her 30s with Graves' hyperthyroidism.

Points on this clonotype: A much bigger clone sits one base away, suggesting this may be a read error. The J gene is TRBJ1-6, the V gene TRBV28; D is uncertain. CDR3 length equals 14 residues. The ends were cut back, 2 bases at V and 11 bases at J, with 13 bases in the middle. CDR1 is MDHEN and CDR2 is SYDVKM in the germline V gene. The CDR3 sequence: CASSLQPENPPLHF. As DNA, the CDR3 is TGTGCCAGCAGTTTACAGCCTGAGAATCCACCCCTCCACTTT.

At least ten counts were recorded for this clonotype. This chain connects TRBV28 to TRBJ2-7, with 7 bases aligning to TRBD2. V shed 7 bases and J 2 bases; nucleotides not matched to a gene: 5. Germline V gene lookup returns CDR1 MDHEN and CDR2 SYDVKM. The length of the CDR3 is 13 residues. The CDR3 nucleotides read TGTGCCAGCATTGGGGGGGTAGCCTACGAGCAGTACTTC. This sequence encodes CASIGGVAYEQYF.

This clonotype was recorded at least ten times. The rearrangement joins TRBV20-1 to TRBJ1-1; TRBD1 aligns across 7 bases. CDR3 length: 14 amino acids. The V gene end was trimmed by 6 bases and the J gene end by 4 bases; junction bases not matched to a gene: 11. Germline CDR1 reads DFQATT; CDR2 reads SNEGSKA (reference sequence). The DNA of the CDR3 is TGCAGTGCCCCTGATCGACAGGGTACCACTGAAGCTTTCTTT. Protein sequence: CSAPDRQGTTEAFF.

This clonotype was counted many times. J is TRBJ2-1 and V is TRBV10-2; 9 bases agree with TRBD2. CDR1 is WSHSY and CDR2 is SAAADI in the germline V gene. V lost 6 bases, J lost 1 base, and 13 bases stayed unmatched. CDR3 length: 18 residues. CDR3 in DNA: TGCGCCAGCAGGACCGGGACTAGCTTAGTCGGTTCCTACAATGAGCAGTTCTTC. Its protein is CASRTGTSLVGSYNEQFF.

The chain joins TRBV19 to TRBJ2-2; TRBD1 matches at 9 bases. V shed 5 bases, J shed 4 bases, and the junction held 8 bases outside the gene matches. Germline V CDR1 and CDR2: LNHDA, SQIVND (reference sequence). The CDR3 covers 16 residues. The CDR3 spells CASSGRDRAVTGELFF. In DNA form, the CDR3 reads TGTGCCAGTAGTGGGAGGGACAGGGCAGTCACCGGGGAGCTGTTTTTT.

V is TRBV7-3 and J is TRBJ2-2; D remains unclear. The CDR3 runs to 16 residues. The ends were cut back, 6 bases at V and 1 base at J, with 15 bases in the middle. CDR1 is SGHTA and CDR2 is FQGTGA in the germline V gene. This CDR3 reads CASSLAGWKNTGELFF. CDR3 nucleotides: TGTGCCAGCAGTTTGGCCGGCTGGAAGAACACCGGGGAGCTGTTTTTT.

Many counts were recorded for this clonotype. This rearrangement joins TRBV7-9 to TRBJ2-1, with 7 bases lining up with TRBD2. Losses at the gene ends were 4 bases for V and 8 bases for J; bases not matched to a gene: 5. The germline V gene has CDR1 SEHNR and CDR2 FQNEAQ (reference sequence). The CDR3 is 13 amino acids. In nucleotides, the CDR3 is TGTGCCAGCAGCTCCGGGGGGTGGTATGAGCAGTTCTTC. Translated: CASSSGGWYEQFF.

The genes are TRBV10-3 and TRBJ1-4, with D possibly matching TRBD1 (6 bases). There are 15 residues in the CDR3. The V gene's germline CDR1 is ENHRY and CDR2 SYGVKD. With 4 bases removed from V and 8 bases from J, the gap between germline ends came to 17 bases. The CDR3 sequence: CAISGSPGADEKLFF. CDR3 in DNA: TGTGCCATCAGTGGTTCTCCGGGGGCGGACGAAAAACTGTTTTTT.

This clonotype was counted at least ten times. The CDR3 is CASSPRGSGYHEQYF. The CDR3 nucleotides read TGTGCCAGCAGTCCCCGGGGTAGCGGGTACCACGAGCAGTACTTC. The rearrangement joins TRBV27 to TRBJ2-7; TRBD2 agrees at 7 bases. Germline CDR1 MNHEY, CDR2 SMNVEV (reference sequence). V lost 5 bases and J lost 5; bases outside the gene matches: 12. The CDR3 covers 15 residues.

This clonotype was counted many times. The V call is TRBV2, the J call TRBJ2-3, with 7 bases fitting TRBD1. V shed 11 bases and J 0 bases; nucleotides not matched to a gene: 8. The germline gives CDR1 SNHLY, CDR2 FYNNEI. CDR3 length: 14 residues. CDR3 DNA: TGTGCCGCGAAGGGACAGCTAAGCACAGATACGCAGTATTTT. Amino acid sequence: CAAKGQLSTDTQYF.